A selection of T cell receptor beta chains follows, all from one sample in a study of T cell repertoires in cytomegalovirus infection. In TCRdb, the reads were re-called with MiXCR into one record per CDR3 protein. The repertoire has a few hundred thousand distinct CDR3 sequences, 15% to 20% of them found once; the top ten carry 9.5% to 15%. Specimen: PBMCs. The receptors here all came from a human donor in good health (CMV status not recorded). Some clones in this sample may be carry-over from other donors' samples. The conserved cysteine and the conserved F or W are not part of the CDR3 here. A D gene is named only where the DNA matches it firmly.

ASSITPSGIEKLF TRBV19 13 - TRBJ1-4
ASSLNRLGPYNEQF TRBV28 14 - TRBJ2-1
SATNNYGYT TRBV20-1 9 - TRBJ1-2
SARLVSGADTQY TRBV20-1 12 - TRBJ2-3
ASSPTTSGERNTQY TRBV3-1 14 TRBD2 TRBJ2-3
ATSNEKLF TRBV28 8 - TRBJ1-4
ASGGARSTDTQY TRBV2 12 - TRBJ2-3
ASSLEAGGTEQY TRBV7-9 12 TRBD1 TRBJ2-7
ASRVRANPPYSGANVLT TRBV6-1 17 - TRBJ2-6
ASTLLGAGTQY TRBV12-3/TRBV12-4 11 - TRBJ2-3
ASSPLQEDTQY TRBV18 11 - TRBJ2-3
ASSQDQQAREQF TRBV3-1 12 - TRBJ2-1
ASSRGTGGSNEQF TRBV5-4 13 TRBD1 TRBJ2-1
ASSYPGTGSYEQY TRBV6-5 13 TRBD1 TRBJ2-7
ASRNLAGINTGELF TRBV5-1 14 TRBD2 TRBJ2-2
ASSIGLAGNGETQY TRBV7-8 14 TRBD2 TRBJ2-5
ASSLMAGGTNSPLH TRBV7-2 14 TRBD1 TRBJ1-6
SARDSARGVGIDRHTEAF TRBV20-1 18 - TRBJ1-1
ASSFERYSPLH TRBV7-2 11 - TRBJ1-6
ASSLAEFGVWGTDTQY TRBV7-8 16 - TRBJ2-3
SARVRPQGQHNYGYT TRBV20-1 15 - TRBJ1-2
ASSLVRWDTEAF TRBV7-2 12 - TRBJ1-1
ASNGGAEDTQY TRBV6-8 11 TRBD2 TRBJ2-3
ASSYSRLRSNQPQH TRBV6-2/TRBV6-3 14 - TRBJ1-5
ASSPPGAGGKNTIY TRBV14 14 TRBD1 TRBJ1-3
ASQTDALTYEQY TRBV5-1 12 - TRBJ2-7
ASSKDPEQF TRBV19 9 - TRBJ2-1
ASSEGFYEQY TRBV2 10 - TRBJ2-7
ASSRELAGGYEQY TRBV27 13 TRBD2 TRBJ2-7
ASSFARGGTGRNEKLF TRBV11-2 16 - TRBJ1-4
SASRTGYTEAF TRBV20-1 11 TRBD1 TRBJ1-1
ASRGGGPSYEQY TRBV6-1 12 - TRBJ2-7
ASSYQPTNTGELF TRBV6-6 13 - TRBJ2-2
SARRGRDSNQPQH TRBV20-1 13 - TRBJ1-5
ATRVAGDTDTQY TRBV15 12 TRBD2 TRBJ2-3
ASRTETYNSPLH TRBV6-1 12 - TRBJ1-6
ASSYSGLSGEKLF TRBV28 13 - TRBJ1-4
ASSQSGGKGHNSYEQY TRBV16 16 - TRBJ2-7
ASSLRLAGGNTGELF TRBV7-3 15 TRBD2 TRBJ2-2
ASSFGTGRTKGEQY TRBV5-6 14 TRBD1 TRBJ2-7